This T cell receptor (beta chain) was recorded in a study of Ad26.COV2.S vaccination and SARS-CoV-2 variants. The treatment denotes: roughly 20 received Ad26.COV2.S at low or high dose, single or two shots; about 5 received placebo; per-sample allocation not given. Samples were taken on day 63 after the first vaccine or placebo injection. The vaccine delivered Wuhan-strain SARS-CoV-2 spike through an Ad26 vector. Broader study findings: Once vaccination had occurred, spike-specific CD8+ and CD4+ T cell responses reportedly showed substantial breadth. Comparable non-spike TCR breadth was observed in vaccine and placebo recipients.

The assay was immunoSEQ multiplex PCR, and TCRdb's table has in-frame clones only and misses some. The data hold about 680,000 clones, with around 90% observed a single time. To note about this clone: Its antigen remains unknown.

This receptor was identified in a person between 18 and 65 years old who received the Ad26.COV2.S COVID-19 vaccine or a placebo. Sample: peripheral blood, taken in a trial of Ad26.COV2.S vaccine versus placebo.

In DNA form, the CDR3 reads TGTGCCAGTAGCCCCAGGGTTTACGACTATGGCTACACCTTC. It yields the protein CASSPRVYDYGYTF. The chain is built from TRBV19 and TRBJ1-2, with D tentatively TRBD1 (5 bases). The germline V gene encodes CDR1 LNHDA and CDR2 SQIVND (reference sequence). Deletions cut 6 bases from V and 3 bases from J, with 14 bases between. CDR3 length: 14 amino acids.